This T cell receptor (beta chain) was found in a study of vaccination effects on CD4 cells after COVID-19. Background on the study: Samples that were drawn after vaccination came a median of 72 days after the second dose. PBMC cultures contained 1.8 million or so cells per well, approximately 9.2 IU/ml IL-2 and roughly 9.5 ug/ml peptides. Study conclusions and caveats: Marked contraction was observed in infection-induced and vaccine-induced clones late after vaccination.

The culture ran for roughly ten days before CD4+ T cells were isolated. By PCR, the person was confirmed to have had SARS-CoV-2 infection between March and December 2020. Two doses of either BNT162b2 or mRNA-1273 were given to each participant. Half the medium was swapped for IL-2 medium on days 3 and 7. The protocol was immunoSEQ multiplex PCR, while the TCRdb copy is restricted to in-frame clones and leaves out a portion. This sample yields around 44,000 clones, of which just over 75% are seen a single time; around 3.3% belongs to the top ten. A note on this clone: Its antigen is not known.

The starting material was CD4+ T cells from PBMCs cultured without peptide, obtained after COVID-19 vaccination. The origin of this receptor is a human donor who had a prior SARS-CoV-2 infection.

CDR3 sequence reads: CASSLAGGLEAFF. DNA for the CDR3: TGTGCCAGCAGCTTAGCAGGGGGCCTAGAAGCTTTCTTT. V is TRBV7-3 and J is TRBJ1-1; TRBD1 matches at 8 bases. The J segment lost 8 bases and the V segment lost 2 bases, leaving 4 bases of the junction unmatched. CDR3 length: 13 residues. Germline CDR1 is SGHTA and CDR2 is FQGTGA.